The clone carrying this T cell receptor beta chain has only a few counts. The trim removed 6 bases at V and 2 bases at J, leaving 5 bases unmatched. The CDR3 length is 14 residues. Germline CDR1 reads SGHDT; CDR2 reads YYEEEE. This sample stems from a study of T cells in Graves' hyperthyroidism and ophthalmopathy. RNA transcripts yielded amplified TCR beta CDR3 regions. TCR CDR3 underwent first-round RT-PCR with the HTBI primer set. MiXCR, run by TCRdb on the multiplex PCR reads, gives a single entry per CDR3 protein. The table lists a few hundred thousand distinct CDR3 sequences, roughly 18% of them singletons.

The sequence derives from a woman in her forties or fifties with Graves' hyperthyroidism. The sample taken for sequencing was blood. The chain is built from TRBV5-6 and TRBJ2-3; 8 bases agree with TRBD1. In DNA, the CDR3 is TGTGCCAGCAAAAGACAGGGGACCACAGATACGCAGTATTTT. Protein sequence: CASKRQGTTDTQYF.